One sample yielded the 3 T cell receptor beta chains listed below, sequenced in a study of T cells in Graves' hyperthyroidism and ophthalmopathy. The CDR3 regions of TCR beta were amplified from RNA transcripts. Primed by the HTBI set, a first-round RT-PCR was run on the TCR CDR3. TCRdb independently ran MiXCR on the multiplex PCR reads; one entry per CDR3 protein. The sample has roughly 500,000 distinct CDR3 sequences; over 45% are singletons. What was sequenced was peripheral blood or thyroid tissue (not recorded which). Source of these receptors: an adult woman with Graves' disease, either hyperthyroidism or ophthalmopathy (not recorded which).

The V and J genes are TRBV6-5 and TRBJ2-5; 8 bases agree with TRBD1. The germline CDR1 and CDR2 sequences are MNHEY and SVGAGI. Trimming cost V 4 bases and J 0 bases; bases outside gene matches: 4. The CDR3 is 15 amino acids. The CDR3, as DNA: TGTGCCAGCAGTTTCTCGGACAGGGACCAAGAGACCCAGTACTTC. Its translation: CASSFSDRDQETQYF.

This clonotype was seen at least ten times. The V gene is TRBV30, the J gene TRBJ1-2, with D uncertain. The V end lost 3 bases, the J end lost 4 bases, and 9 bases lay between the germline ends. The CDR3 consists of 12 residues. Germline V gene lookup returns CDR1 GTSNPN and CDR2 SVGIG (reference sequence). CDR3 DNA sequence: TGTGCCTGGAGCGGCATCCTCTATGGCTACACCTTC. Protein: CAWSGILYGYTF.

V and J are TRBV20-1 and TRBJ1-6; 7 nucleotides align to TRBD1. This CDR3 spans 15 amino acids. CDR1 is DFQATT and CDR2 is SNEGSKA in the germline V gene (reference sequence). The junction had 8 bases not matched to a gene; V was cut back by 5 bases and J by 4 bases. For the CDR3, the DNA is TGCAGTGCTCCCAAGTGGACAGGATATAATTCACCCCTCCACTTT. Translating it yields CSAPKWTGYNSPLHF.